These 2 T cell receptor beta chains were sequenced from one sample in a study of T cells in Graves' hyperthyroidism and ophthalmopathy. Amplification yielded TCR beta CDR3 regions, with RNA transcripts as the source. First-round RT-PCR targeting the TCR CDR3 was performed with the HTBI primer set. TCRdb passed the multiplex PCR reads through MiXCR, listing each CDR3 protein once. Of approximately 640,000 distinct CDR3 sequences listed, roughly 17% are singletons. Sequencing was performed on blood. The receptors were sampled from a man aged 45-65 years with Graves' hyperthyroidism.

This clonotype was counted a few times. The J gene is TRBJ2-3, the V gene TRBV28; 11 bases are a match to TRBD2. The CDR3 has 16 amino acids. Germline lookup yields CDR1 MDHEN and CDR2 SYDVKM. The V and J ends lost 6 bases and 4 bases, in that order; junction bases with no gene match: 9. CDR3 sequence: CASSSGTSGFADTQYF. The CDR3 DNA reads TGTGCCAGCAGCTCCGGGACTAGCGGCTTCGCAGATACGCAGTATTTT.

This clonotype was counted only a few times. The rearrangement uses TRBV13 and TRBJ2-2; 8 positions agree with TRBD1. Germline V gene lookup returns CDR1 PRHDT and CDR2 FYEKMQ (reference sequence). CDR3 size: 13 residues. With 7 bases clipped from V and 8 bases from J, the junction kept 6 bases outside the gene matches. CDR3 sequence: CASNRQGLGELFF. CDR3 sequence (DNA): TGTGCCAGCAATAGACAGGGGTTGGGGGAGCTGTTTTTT.